The 2 T cell receptor beta chains below were found in one sample sequenced in a study of shared clonotypes between healthy human individuals. Sequencing used immunoSEQ multiplex PCR; TCRdb keeps in-frame clones, though not all of them. The sample lists around 2.1 million clones; about 93% were seen once. It was CD45RO-negative cells, positively selected for CCR7, that made up naive CD8 cells, with terminally differentiated effector memory CD45RA+ cells excluded. The sample consisted of naive CD8+ T cells from PBMCs. All receptors derive from a man aged 18-30 years in good health. Some clones in this sample may be carry-over from other donors' samples.

This chain links TRBV27 with TRBJ2-1; 7 nucleotides line up with TRBD2. The CDR3 is 15 residues long. J was trimmed by 0 bases and V by 4 bases; bases with no gene match: 3. From germline, CDR1 is MNHEY and CDR2 SMNVEV (reference sequence). CDR3 region: CASSWGGPSYNEQFF. CDR3 bases: TGTGCCAGCAGTTGGGGGGGACCCTCCTACAATGAGCAGTTCTTC.

V gene TRBV28 combines with J gene TRBJ1-2; weak D call: TRBD1 (5 bases). The CDR3 sequence is 15 residues long. V was cut by 6 bases and J by 2 bases, with 16 bases left in between. Germline assignment: CDR1 MDHEN and CDR2 SYDVKM. DNA of the CDR3: TGTGCCAGCAGCTCCACGGGGGAGGGCAACTATGGCTACACCTTC. This translates into CASSSTGEGNYGYTF.